A single sample gave rise to the 32 T cell receptor beta chains below, sequenced in a study of identical twins. TCRdb re-derived calls from the 5' RACE reads in MiXCR, one entry per CDR3 protein. The sample has about 520,000 distinct CDR3 sequences; roughly a fifth are singletons. The same data also contributed to another study, on T cells expressing NK-cell markers.

The specimen was CD4+ T cells sorted from blood. All receptors come from a woman under 30 in good health.

This clonotype showed up many times. The V gene is TRBV12-3 or TRBV12-4, the J gene TRBJ2-7; 8 bases map to TRBD2. V shed 3 bases, J shed 3 bases, and the junction held 4 bases outside the gene matches. This CDR3 comprises 14 residues. CDR3: CASSFRAGDYEQYF. The DNA for the CDR3 is TGTGCCAGCAGTTTCCGAGCGGGGGACTACGAGCAGTACTTC.

The chain combines TRBV10-3 with TRBJ1-1, with D possibly TRBD1 on 5 matching bases. Deletions cut 6 bases from V and 0 bases from J, with 8 bases between. This CDR3 has 13 residues. Germline CDR1 and CDR2: ENHRY and SYGVKD. This chain's CDR3 is CAISRQLNTEAFF. As DNA, the CDR3 is TGTGCCATCAGCCGACAGCTGAACACTGAAGCTTTCTTT.

This clonotype has only a few counts. This rearrangement joins TRBV4-3 to TRBJ2-7; D unresolved. V was clipped by 0 bases and J by 7 bases, with 16 bases between them. This CDR3 is 15 amino acids long. CDR1 is LGHNA and CDR2 is YSLEER in the germline V gene. CDR3 sequence reads: CASSQEVSGLGEQYF. The CDR3, as DNA: TGCGCCAGCAGCCAAGAGGTTTCGGGTCTGGGAGAGCAGTACTTC.

This clonotype was counted between two and nine times. The chain is built from TRBV19 and TRBJ1-1; D is possibly TRBD1 (6 bases). Germline V gene data show CDR1 as LNHDA and CDR2 as SQIVND (reference sequence). V was clipped by 4 bases and J by 6 bases, with 12 bases between them. The CDR3 totals 13 residues. The CDR3 bases are TGTGCCAGTAGTACCAACACAGGGTCTGAAGCTTTCTTT. Translating gives CASSTNTGSEAFF.

This clonotype was picked up a small number of times. The rearrangement links TRBV18 to TRBJ2-5; D may be TRBD2 (6 bases). The CDR3 sequence is 15 residues long. The germline gives CDR1 KGHSH, CDR2 LQKENI. Trimming left V 4 bases short and J 9 bases short, with 21 bases between. The CDR3 DNA reads as TGTGCCAGCTCACGAACCGGGACTGGGGATTTGGCCCAGTACTTC. The encoded protein is CASSRTGTGDLAQYF.

This rearrangement joins TRBV6-1 to TRBJ2-7, with 9 positions matching TRBD1. J lost 6 bases, V lost 6 bases, and 6 bases had no gene match. From germline, CDR1 is MNHNS and CDR2 SASEGT. This CDR3 spans 13 amino acids. The CDR3 loop reads CASRGTGTVEQYF. As DNA, the CDR3 is TGTGCCAGCAGGGGGACAGGGACGGTCGAGCAGTACTTC.

This clonotype was recorded a few times. The V call is TRBV7-9, the J call TRBJ2-5; TRBD1 matches 7 bases. The CDR3 has 14 residues. CDR1 is SEHNR, CDR2 FQNEAQ, per germline (reference sequence). V lost 6 bases to trimming and J lost 2 bases; unmatched junction nucleotides: 6. CDR3 protein: CASSVGQLQETQYF. The CDR3, as DNA: TGTGCCAGCAGTGTGGGACAGCTTCAAGAGACCCAGTACTTC.

The chain joins TRBV11-1 to TRBJ2-6, with D possibly TRBD1 on 5 matching bases. V shed 4 bases and J shed 0 bases, with 16 bases lying between them. The CDR3 contains 18 residues. CDR1 is SGHAT and CDR2 is FQDESV in the germline V gene (reference sequence). CDR3 bases: TGTGCCAGCAGCTCTCCTAAGGGGCAGACCTCTGGGGCCAACGTCCTGACTTTC. Translated: CASSSPKGQTSGANVLTF. The complete variable domain, with remaining parts taken from reference TRBV11-1 and TRBJ2-6, reads EAEVAQSPRYKITEKSQAVAFWCDPISGHATLYWYRQILGQGPELLVQFQDESVVDDSQLPKDRFSAERLKGVDSTLKIQPAELGDSAMYLCASSSPKGQTSGANVLTFGAGSRLTVL.

The chain recombines TRBV12-3 or TRBV12-4 with TRBJ2-2; 10 positions agree with TRBD1. The CDR3 sequence is 15 residues long. V was clipped by 4 bases and J by 5 bases; unmatched bases: 4. The CDR3 DNA follows: TGTGCCAGCAGTTCCAGGGGACAGGGGACCGGGGAGCTGTTTTTT. Protein: CASSSRGQGTGELFF.

This clonotype was seen a few times. V is TRBV5-1 and J is TRBJ2-3, with D perhaps assigned TRBD1 or TRBD2 (6 bases each). Trimming left V 3 bases short and J 0 bases short, with 14 bases between. This CDR3 contains 16 residues. The germline CDR1 and CDR2 sequences are SGHRS and YFSETQ. The CDR3 sequence is CASSSRRGGSTDTQYF. CDR3 DNA: TGCGCCAGCAGCTCCAGGCGAGGGGGGAGCACAGATACGCAGTATTTT.

V gene TRBV7-9 combines with J gene TRBJ1-2; possibly TRBD1 for D (6 bases). Trimming took 1 base from V and 4 from J, leaving 13 bases between them. The CDR3 length is 15 residues. Germline CDR1 SEHNR, CDR2 FQNEAQ (reference sequence). CDR3 sequence reads: CASSLGQELGYGYTF. Here the CDR3 DNA reads TGTGCCAGCAGCTTAGGACAGGAGCTAGGCTATGGCTACACCTTC.

This clonotype was observed a handful of times. The chain combines TRBV5-1 with TRBJ2-7, with 7 nucleotides matching TRBD1. V dropped 4 bases and J dropped 2; count of bases not matched to a gene: 6. Germline V gives CDR1 SGHRS, CDR2 YFSETQ. The CDR3 sequence is 14 residues long. The CDR3 nucleotides read TGCGCCAGCAGCCATGACAGGGCGGCCTACGAGCAGTACTTC. Protein sequence: CASSHDRAAYEQYF. Together with reference TRBV5-1 and TRBJ2-7, the CDR3 gives the full variable domain: KAGVTQTPRYLIKTRGQQVTLSCSPISGHRSVSWYQQTPGQGLQFLFEYFSETQRNKGNFPGRFSGRQFSNSRSEMNVSTLELGDSALYLCASSHDRAAYEQYFGPGTRLTVT.

This clonotype was seen a few times. The chain recombines TRBV5-1 with TRBJ2-2; 11 nucleotides agree with TRBD2. Germline V gives CDR1 SGHRS, CDR2 YFSETQ. Trimming removed 5 bases from V and 4 bases from J; junction bases left unmatched: 10. CDR3 size: 17 residues. CDR3: CASSPRGLAASTGELFF. The CDR3 nucleotides are TGCGCCAGCAGTCCTAGGGGACTAGCGGCTAGCACCGGGGAGCTGTTTTTT.

This chain links TRBV18 with TRBJ2-3, with D maybe TRBD1 (6 bases). V gave up 6 bases and J gave up 7 bases, with 23 bases separating them. The germline CDR1 and CDR2 sequences are KGHSH and LQKENI. The CDR3 is 16 residues long. CDR3: CASSPTIDRPSNTQYF. CDR3 in DNA: TGTGCCAGCTCTCCGACGATAGACAGGCCATCCAATACGCAGTATTTT.

This clonotype occurred a few times. This rearrangement joins TRBV4-3 to TRBJ1-6; D is undetermined. Germline V gives CDR1 LGHNA, CDR2 YSLEER. V was shortened by 0 bases and J by 7 bases, with 10 bases between the two germline ends. This CDR3 has 15 residues. CDR3 sequence (DNA): TGCGCCAGCAGCCAAGAGAGGGTTTACAATTCACCCCTCCACTTT. It yields the protein CASSQERVYNSPLHF.

Concerning this clonotype: Compared with germline, one end of the junction differs, possibly owing to a read error. CDR3 DNA: TGTGCCATCAGCTTAGCTCTAGCGGGAGTGGATACGCAGTATTTT. Protein: CAISLALAGVDTQYF. The chain has TRBV7-6 and TRBJ2-3; 10 bases fit TRBD2. The length of the CDR3 is 15 residues. Looked up from germline, CDR1 is SGHVS and CDR2 is FNYEAQ.

This clonotype occurred many times. The gene calls are TRBV5-5 and TRBJ2-1; 10 positions agree with TRBD2. The CDR3 runs to 15 residues. The V gene end was trimmed by 9 bases and the J gene end by 3 bases; junction bases not matched to a gene: 9. Per the germline V gene, CDR1 is SGHKS and CDR2 is YYEKEE (reference sequence). The CDR3 bases are TGTGCCACCGGATTAGCGGGAGGAAACTACAATGAGCAGTTCTTC. Translating gives CATGLAGGNYNEQFF.

This clonotype was recorded a few times. The chain uses TRBV7-9 and TRBJ2-7; D gene uncertain. The CDR3 covers 13 residues. Looked up from germline, CDR1 is SEHNR and CDR2 is FQNEAQ (reference sequence). V was shortened by 5 bases and J by 4 bases, with 12 bases between the two germline ends. CDR3 in DNA: TGTGCCAGCAGCGTGACGACCGATTACGAGCAGTACTTC. As protein: CASSVTTDYEQYF.

The J gene is TRBJ2-3, the V gene TRBV7-2; possibly TRBD1 for D (5 bases). V shed 1 base and J shed 2 bases, with 10 bases lying between them. The CDR3 has 15 residues. Per germline, CDR1 SGHTA and CDR2 FQGNSA. CDR3 bases: TGTGCCAGCAGCTTAGTAAAGGGGCCCACAGATACGCAGTATTTT. Protein product: CASSLVKGPTDTQYF.

This sequence joins TRBV20-1 and TRBJ2-3; weak D call: TRBD1 (6 bases). The CDR3 runs 12 residues. Trimming removed 5 bases from V and 4 bases from J, with 10 bases in between. Germline V gives CDR1 DFQATT, CDR2 SNEGSKA (reference sequence). The CDR3: CSAYSGADTQYF. The CDR3 DNA is TGCAGTGCTTACTCAGGGGCAGATACGCAGTATTTT.

The rearrangement joins TRBV6-1 to TRBJ1-1; maybe TRBD1 (6 bases). The germline V gene encodes CDR1 MNHNS and CDR2 SASEGT. V was cut by 5 bases and J by 7 bases, with 17 bases left in between. This CDR3 is built from 14 residues. CDR3 sequence reads: CASSTQGLVLEAFF. CDR3 DNA: TGTGCCAGCAGTACCCAGGGGTTAGTACTTGAAGCTTTCTTT.

The V and J genes are TRBV9 and TRBJ2-7, with D possibly matching TRBD2 (7 bases). Germline V gives CDR1 SGDLS, CDR2 YYNGEE. Trimming cost V 4 bases and J 2 bases, with 13 bases left between them. The CDR3 has 14 amino acids. The chain's CDR3 is CASSPGEGAYEQYF. The CDR3 nucleotides read TGTGCCAGCAGCCCAGGGGAGGGGGCCTACGAGCAGTACTTC.

The rearrangement uses TRBV30 and TRBJ1-1, with D perhaps matching TRBD1 (5 bases). CDR3 size: 14 residues. Per the germline V gene, CDR1 is GTSNPN and CDR2 is SVGIG (reference sequence). The V end was cut by 4 bases, the J end by 3 bases, with 15 bases between. CDR3 region: CAWNGAREDTEAFF. In DNA, the CDR3 is TGTGCCTGGAATGGGGCCCGTGAGGACACTGAAGCTTTCTTT.

This clonotype was observed at least ten times. The chain recombines TRBV4-3 with TRBJ1-2; the D is unclear. The V gene's germline CDR1 is LGHNA and CDR2 YSLEER. The CDR3 has 15 residues. Trimming took off 3 bases at V and 0 bases at J, with 11 bases between the two ends. The CDR3 here is CASSQRPEANYGYTF. The CDR3, as DNA: TGCGCCAGCAGCCAGAGACCCGAAGCTAACTATGGCTACACCTTC.

J is TRBJ1-6 and V is TRBV20-1, with D possibly matching TRBD1 (6 bases). The CDR3 extends over 15 amino acids. Per the germline V gene, CDR1 is DFQATT and CDR2 is SNEGSKA (reference sequence). With 6 bases removed from V and 5 bases from J, the gap between germline ends came to 17 bases. CDR3 amino acids: CSAFQGGTNNSPLHF. The CDR3 DNA follows: TGCAGTGCCTTCCAGGGTGGGACAAATAATTCACCCCTCCACTTT.

The genes are TRBV10-3 and TRBJ2-1; 9 bases align to TRBD2. The V and J ends lost 6 bases and 7 bases, in that order; junction bases with no gene match: 4. The CDR3 extends over 13 amino acids. Germline V gene lookup returns CDR1 ENHRY and CDR2 SYGVKD. DNA for the CDR3: TGTGCCATCAGGACTAGCGGCGATAATGAGCAGTTCTTC. Its translation is CAIRTSGDNEQFF.

The chain couples TRBV6-2 or TRBV6-3 to TRBJ2-1; unclear D gene. Germline lookup yields CDR1 MNHEY and CDR2 SVGEGT. Deletions cut 6 bases from V and 6 bases from J, with 9 bases between. The CDR3 has 12 amino acids. CDR3 nucleotides: TGTGCCAGCAGATCCGCCTCCAATGAGCAGTTCTTC. It specifies CASRSASNEQFF.

CDR3 sequence (DNA): TGTGCCAGCAGCTCCCTGCGGCGCAGAACCTACAATGAGCAGTTCTTC. Residues: CASSSLRRRTYNEQFF. This rearrangement joins TRBV7-8 to TRBJ2-1; no clear D. This CDR3 is built from 16 residues. The V gene's germline CDR1 is SGHVS and CDR2 FQNEAQ. Trimming pared 4 bases from V and 2 bases from J, leaving 15 bases between.

This clonotype was detected only a few times. This chain joins TRBV6-6 and TRBJ2-3; possibly TRBD2 for D (6 bases). Germline lookup yields CDR1 MNHNY and CDR2 SVGAGI (reference sequence). The V gene lost 11 bases and the J gene lost 6 bases, with 18 bases spanning the gap. CDR3 length: 13 amino acids. The CDR3 sequence: CAASRELGDTQYF. DNA of the CDR3: TGTGCCGCTTCACGGGAGCTAGGGGATACGCAGTATTTT.

This clonotype showed up just a few times. The chain links TRBV6-1 to TRBJ2-4; TRBD1 aligns across 10 bases. Germline assignment: CDR1 MNHNS and CDR2 SASEGT. CDR3 length: 13 amino acids. The junction had 3 bases not matched to a gene; V was cut back by 6 bases and J by 7 bases. This chain's CDR3 is CASSTDRGNIQYF. CDR3 in DNA: TGTGCCAGCAGCACGGACAGGGGGAACATTCAGTACTTC.

V is TRBV7-9 and J is TRBJ2-1, with D uncertain. This CDR3 is built from 14 residues. Per germline, CDR1 SEHNR and CDR2 FQNEAQ (reference sequence). With 7 bases removed from V and 3 bases from J, the gap between germline ends came to 13 bases. DNA of the CDR3: TGTGCCAGCACATACACGGCTGTCTACAATGAGCAGTTCTTC. The encoded protein is CASTYTAVYNEQFF.

The chain links TRBV7-8 to TRBJ2-1, with D possibly being TRBD2 (7 bases). The CDR3 is 16 amino acids. Deletions cut 4 bases from V and 4 bases from J, with 17 bases between. The germline V gene encodes CDR1 SGHVS and CDR2 FQNEAQ. The CDR3 spells CASSSLYGGRYNEQFF. The CDR3 region has the DNA TGTGCCAGCAGCTCCCTCTACGGGGGGCGATACAATGAGCAGTTCTTC.